The 19 T cell receptor beta chains below all came from one sample that was sequenced in a study of response to subunit inactivated influenza vaccine. TCRdb re-derived calls from the RT-PCR reads in MiXCR, one entry per CDR3 protein. Seen here are roughly 670,000 distinct CDR3 sequences, 12% to 15% observed once, and the top ten hold 6.5% to 8%. The sample in question was PBMCs from blood, obtained around two weeks before vaccination. Receptors were obtained from a man in his fifties who received an inactivated influenza vaccine.

This clonotype was seen repeatedly, ten times or more. The genes are TRBV12-3 or TRBV12-4 and TRBJ1-4, with D perhaps TRBD1 (5 bases). The CDR3 is 11 amino acids. V lost 7 bases and J 8 bases, leaving 8 bases between the germline ends. The CDR3 DNA reads as TGTGCCAGCATGGGACGCGAAAAACTGTTTTTT. This codes for CASMGREKLFF.

This clonotype was counted a few times. The junction departs from germline at one end; a sequencing error may be responsible. The V gene is TRBV5-1, the J gene TRBJ2-1; possibly TRBD2 for D (6 bases). Germline CDR1 SGHRS, CDR2 YFSETQ. The CDR3 has 12 amino acids. CDR3 sequence reads: CASSLEGTPRLF. For the CDR3, the DNA is TGCGCCAGCAGCTTGGAAGGGACTCCCCGGCTCTTC.

In this sample, this clonotype turned up a few times. V and J are TRBV3-1 and TRBJ2-1; D is unresolved. The CDR3 sequence is 13 residues long. Germline loops: CDR1 LGHDT, CDR2 YNNKEL (reference sequence). Trimming took 2 bases from V and 8 from J, leaving 10 bases between them. Written as DNA, the CDR3 is TGTGCCAGCAGCCAACGAACCCTGTATGAGCAGTTCTTC. It specifies CASSQRTLYEQFF.

This clonotype came up many times. V and J are TRBV7-2 and TRBJ2-1, with D perhaps TRBD1 (6 bases). The CDR3 is 17 amino acids. V lost 4 bases to trimming and J lost 5 bases, with 21 bases between them. The germline V gene encodes CDR1 SGHTA and CDR2 FQGNSA. CDR3: CASSSTGTFKRNNEQFF. The CDR3 DNA reads TGTGCCAGCAGCTCTACCGGGACATTCAAACGAAACAATGAGCAGTTCTTC.

This sequence joins TRBV29-1 and TRBJ2-7, with TRBD1 matching over 9 bases. In germline, CDR1 is SQVTM, CDR2 ANQGSEA. The CDR3 loop spans 15 amino acids. Trimming took 1 base from V and 3 from J; bases not matched to a gene: 7. CDR3 sequence: CSVEARDRVNYEQYF. In DNA, the CDR3 is TGCAGCGTTGAAGCGAGGGACAGGGTTAACTACGAGCAGTACTTC.

This clonotype turned up a few times. The rearrangement joins TRBV20-1 to TRBJ2-7, with D hard to call. V was trimmed by 1 base and J by 3 bases, leaving 13 bases between them. Per germline, CDR1 DFQATT and CDR2 SNEGSKA (reference sequence). The CDR3 extends over 14 amino acids. The CDR3 protein is CSARVTGSYYEQYF. The DNA for the CDR3 is TGCAGTGCTAGAGTCACCGGGTCTTACTACGAGCAGTACTTC.

The J gene is TRBJ1-6, the V gene TRBV11-2, with no clear D. The CDR3 loop spans 13 amino acids. Trimming removed 5 bases from V and 9 bases from J, with 11 bases in between. Germline assignment: CDR1 SGHAT and CDR2 FQNNGV. The CDR3 protein is CASSRAAGSPLHF. In nucleotides, the CDR3 is TGTGCCAGCAGCCGGGCGGCCGGTTCACCCCTCCACTTT. Variable domain in full (rest from reference TRBV11-2 and TRBJ1-6): EAGVAQSPRYKIIEKRQSVAFWCNPISGHATLYWYQQILGQGPKLLIQFQNNGVVDDSQLPKDRFSAERLKGVDSTLKIQPAKLEDSAVYLCASSRAAGSPLHFGNGTRLTVT.

This clonotype has only a few counts. Here the CDR3 reads CASSPGQGANEKLFF. The CDR3 DNA follows: TGTGCCAGCAGTCCCGGACAGGGGGCTAATGAAAAACTGTTTTTT. The chain joins TRBV28 to TRBJ1-4; 10 bases are shared with TRBD1. CDR1 is MDHEN, CDR2 SYDVKM, per germline. There are 15 residues in the CDR3. The V segment lost 5 bases and the J segment 3 bases; nucleotides outside the gene matches: 3.

This clonotype was counted a few times. This chain joins TRBV6-2 or TRBV6-3 and TRBJ2-5, with 8 bases identical to TRBD2. Trimming cost V 7 bases and J 5 bases; bases outside gene matches: 9. The CDR3 has 14 amino acids. CDR1 and CDR2 from the germline V gene are MNHEY and SVGEGT. The CDR3 protein is CASTRAGELETQYF. In DNA, the CDR3 is TGTGCCAGCACCCGAGCGGGAGAGTTGGAGACCCAGTACTTC.

This chain joins TRBV6-5 and TRBJ2-2, with D unresolved. CDR1 MNHEY and CDR2 SVGAGI come from the germline V gene. This CDR3 is 12 amino acids long. V was trimmed by 6 bases and J by 3 bases, leaving 5 bases between them. CDR3 sequence reads: CASRKDTGELFF. CDR3 nucleotide sequence: TGTGCCAGCAGGAAGGACACCGGGGAGCTGTTTTTT.

The chain employs TRBV2 and TRBJ2-2; TRBD2 might be the D (5 bases). V was pared by 4 bases and J by 4 bases, with 10 bases between. This CDR3 has 14 residues. Germline CDR1 reads SNHLY; CDR2 reads FYNNEI. CDR3 amino acids: CASSVGESTGELFF. The CDR3 DNA follows: TGTGCCAGCAGTGTCGGGGAAAGCACCGGGGAGCTGTTTTTT.

The chain is built from TRBV2 and TRBJ2-5; 7 bases are shared with TRBD2. The CDR3 is made up of 14 amino acids. V shed 7 bases and J 4 bases; nucleotides not matched to a gene: 9. The germline V gene encodes CDR1 SNHLY and CDR2 FYNNEI. The CDR3 coding sequence is TGTGCCAGCACCACGAGGGGAGGGGTAGAGACCCAGTACTTC. This encodes CASTTRGGVETQYF.

This clonotype was seen repeatedly, ten times or more. The V gene is TRBV27, the J gene TRBJ2-7; D is possibly TRBD2 (6 bases). CDR3 length equals 13 residues. Germline values: CDR1 MNHEY, CDR2 SMNVEV (reference sequence). Deletions cut 8 bases from V and 2 bases from J, with 13 bases between. CDR3 in amino acids: CASAEGTPYEQYF. The DNA for the CDR3 is TGTGCCAGCGCGGAGGGGACTCCCTACGAGCAGTACTTC.

In its sample, this clonotype was seen many times. This sequence joins TRBV24-1 and TRBJ2-2, with 8 nucleotides matching TRBD1. V lost 3 bases, J lost 1 base, and 0 bases stayed unmatched. Germline assignment: CDR1 KGHDR and CDR2 SFDVKD. The CDR3 spans 15 residues. The CDR3 sequence is CATSDGTGNTGELFF. CDR3 DNA: TGTGCCACCAGTGATGGGACAGGGAACACCGGGGAGCTGTTTTTT.

The chain recombines TRBV7-2 with TRBJ2-3; 9 bases map to TRBD2. V shed 5 bases, J shed 4 bases, and the junction held 13 bases outside the gene matches. Germline assignment: CDR1 SGHTA and CDR2 FQGNSA. The CDR3 is made up of 17 amino acids. Here the CDR3 reads CASSPWGAGGIADTQYF. CDR3 coding DNA: TGTGCCAGCAGCCCCTGGGGAGCGGGGGGAATCGCAGATACGCAGTATTTT.

The sample holds a few counts of this clonotype. The rearrangement uses TRBV11-2 and TRBJ2-4; TRBD2 is a possible D gene (7 bases). This CDR3 is built from 18 residues. V lost 4 bases, J lost 0 bases, and 19 bases lay in between. CDR1 SGHAT and CDR2 FQNNGV come from the germline V gene. The CDR3 spells CASSSRGGLDLAKNIQYF. CDR3 coding DNA: TGTGCCAGCAGCTCGAGGGGGGGCCTTGATCTAGCCAAAAACATTCAGTACTTC.

The sample holds a few counts of this clonotype. The chain carries TRBV20-1 and TRBJ2-1, with unresolved D. CDR1 DFQATT and CDR2 SNEGSKA come from the germline V gene (reference sequence). Trimming pared 1 base from V and 3 bases from J, leaving 10 bases between. This CDR3 region has 14 residues. The CDR3: CSARGPGYYNEQFF. CDR3 nucleotides: TGCAGTGCTAGAGGACCTGGCTACTACAATGAGCAGTTCTTC.

This clonotype has at least ten counts. The chain combines TRBV29-1 with TRBJ2-3; TRBD1 matches at 8 bases. Germline V gene sequence: CDR1 SQVTM, CDR2 ANQGSEA. CDR3 length: 14 residues. The V segment lost 6 bases and the J segment 3 bases; nucleotides outside the gene matches: 8. The CDR3 DNA reads as TGCAGCGTCAACAGGGGGAGTGGTACAGATACGCAGTATTTT. Its protein product is CSVNRGSGTDTQYF.

In its sample, this clonotype was seen a few times. The V gene is TRBV4-3, the J gene TRBJ1-2; D may be TRBD1 (5 bases). The CDR3 loop spans 18 amino acids. Germline V CDR1 and CDR2: LGHNA, YSLEER. The V gene lost 0 bases and the J gene lost 8 bases, with 25 bases spanning the gap. The CDR3: CASSQDFAGPGRYGGYTF. As DNA, the CDR3 is TGCGCCAGCAGCCAAGATTTCGCAGGCCCAGGGCGCTATGGGGGCTACACCTTC.